This TCR beta chain comes out of a study of blood T cell repertoires in COVID-19. Study summary: Collection of acute and convalescent COVID-19 samples took place in the United States, Italy and Spain.

Germline V gene sequence: CDR1 MNHEY, CDR2 SMNVEV (reference sequence). V was pared by 2 bases and J by 1 base, with 15 bases between. The length of the CDR3 is 17 residues. Assay: immunoSEQ multiplex PCR; the TCRdb copy retains only in-frame clones and omits some. The sample lists about 160,000 clones; more than 80% were seen once. J is TRBJ1-3 and V is TRBV27; tentatively, D is TRBD1 (5 bases). The sample taken for sequencing was peripheral blood. This clonotype was sampled from an older man with acute or convalescent COVID-19. The CDR3 sequence is CASSLVGGRQSGNTIYF. The CDR3 DNA sequence: TGTGCCAGCAGTTTAGTGGGGGGAAGGCAGTCTGGAAACACCATATATTTT.